The 13 T cell receptor beta chains in this list originate from one sample, sequenced in a study of blood T cell repertoires in COVID-19. Sequencing used immunoSEQ multiplex PCR; TCRdb keeps in-frame clones, though not all of them. The sample holds about 130,000 clones, roughly 86% seen once. Input material: peripheral blood. The receptors stem from a human donor in a cohort sampled during active COVID-19.

The chain is built from TRBV5-1 and TRBJ2-7, with D perhaps matching TRBD2 (6 bases). The CDR3 totals 12 residues. V shed 4 bases and J shed 6 bases, with 11 bases lying between them. CDR1 and CDR2 (germline): SGHRS, YFSETQ. CDR3 sequence reads: CASSPRGGEQYF. For the CDR3, the DNA is TGCGCCAGCAGCCCTCGGGGAGGCGAGCAGTACTTC.

The CDR3 DNA is TGCGCCAGCAATGCGGGCCCGAACACCGGGGAGCTGTTTTTT. Its translation is CASNAGPNTGELFF. The J gene is TRBJ2-2, the V gene TRBV5-1; maybe TRBD2 (5 bases). The CDR3 extends over 14 amino acids. V lost 6 bases and J lost 0, with 9 bases in between. CDR1 is SGHRS, CDR2 YFSETQ, per germline.

The sample holds one count of this clone. The chain carries TRBV9 and TRBJ1-6; perhaps TRBD1 as D (6 bases). Germline assignment: CDR1 SGDLS and CDR2 YYNGEE. The germline V and J ends were trimmed by 4 bases and 6 bases, with 14 bases remaining between them. The length of the CDR3 is 15 residues. This chain's CDR3 is CASSPNRVGNSPLHF. As DNA, the CDR3 is TGTGCCAGCAGCCCCAACAGGGTGGGTAATTCACCCCTCCACTTT.

This chain links TRBV13 with TRBJ2-2; D is undetermined. V lost 0 bases, J lost 6 bases, and 5 bases lay in between. Germline V lookup: CDR1 PRHDT, CDR2 FYEKMQ (reference sequence). The CDR3 runs 13 residues. In nucleotides, the CDR3 is TGTGCCAGCAGCTTAGGGGGCCCCGGGGAGCTGTTTTTT. Its translation: CASSLGGPGELFF.

Only a few counts were recorded for this clone. V usage is TRBV10-1 and J usage is TRBJ1-5; weak D call: TRBD1 (5 bases). V shed 8 bases and J shed 1 base, with 9 bases lying between them. Germline lookup yields CDR1 WNHNN and CDR2 SYGVQD (reference sequence). This CDR3 comprises 13 residues. CDR3 region: CASCRGSNQPQHF. CDR3 nucleotides: TGCGCCAGCTGCCGGGGGAGCAATCAGCCCCAGCATTTT.

V and J are TRBV5-1 and TRBJ1-1, with TRBD1 matching over 9 bases. Germline V gene data show CDR1 as SGHRS and CDR2 as YFSETQ. V shed 0 bases and J 5 bases; nucleotides not matched to a gene: 5. The CDR3 runs 15 residues. The CDR3 sequence is CASSLAGQGGTEAFF. CDR3 in DNA: TGCGCCAGCAGCTTGGCGGGACAGGGTGGAACTGAAGCTTTCTTT.

The rearrangement links TRBV21-1 to TRBJ2-5; the table's TRBD1 call for D was not verified on the DNA. TRBV21-1 is reported as a pseudogene. The CDR3 sequence is 15 residues long. CDR3 region: CASSKAPADGETQYF. CDR3 DNA sequence: TGTGCCAGCAGCAAAGCCCCCGCAGATGGAGAGACCCAGTACTTC.

The V call is TRBV7-7, the J call TRBJ2-5, with 8 bases lining up with TRBD2. Germline V gene sequence: CDR1 SSHAT, CDR2 FNYEAQ (reference sequence). The length of the CDR3 is 15 residues. With 5 bases clipped from V and 1 base from J, the junction kept 6 bases outside the gene matches. CDR3 region: CASSLGRGGQETQYF. The CDR3, as DNA: TGTGCCAGCAGCCTGGGTCGGGGGGGCCAAGAGACCCAGTACTTC.

The rearrangement uses TRBV11-2 and TRBJ1-1; 7 bases line up with TRBD1. This CDR3 comprises 14 residues. Per the germline V gene, CDR1 is SGHAT and CDR2 is FQNNGV. V was clipped by 5 bases and J by 10 bases; unmatched bases: 13. The CDR3 nucleotides are TGTGCCAGCAGCAGGGACAGCCGATGGGGTCGAGCTTTCTTT. Translation gives CASSRDSRWGRAFF.

The chain recombines TRBV5-1 with TRBJ2-4; a weak D match, TRBD2 (5 bases). The CDR3 loop spans 16 amino acids. Trimming cost V 1 base and J 3 bases, with 14 bases left between them. Per the germline V gene, CDR1 is SGHRS and CDR2 is YFSETQ. The CDR3 here is CASSLQPSRDKNIQYF. CDR3 sequence (DNA): TGCGCCAGCAGCTTGCAACCATCTCGGGACAAAAACATTCAGTACTTC.

The chain recombines TRBV6-5 with TRBJ2-7; D remains ambiguous. Germline CDR1 and CDR2: MNHEY and SVGAGI. The CDR3 covers 13 residues. The V and J ends lost 7 bases and 2 bases respectively, with 12 bases between them. The CDR3 DNA follows: TGTGCCAGCAATTTAGCTGTCGCCTACGAGCAGTACTTC. Translating gives CASNLAVAYEQYF.

This chain uses TRBV15 with TRBJ1-5; D unresolved. V shed 3 bases and J shed 1 base, with 13 bases lying between them. CDR1 and CDR2 from the germline V gene are LNHNV and YYDKDF (reference sequence). CDR3 length equals 16 residues. The CDR3 DNA sequence: TGTGCCACCAGCAGGACGGCGGAGGGAAGCAATCAGCCCCAGCATTTT. Its protein product is CATSRTAEGSNQPQHF.

This chain links TRBV15 with TRBJ2-5; 7 bases fit TRBD1. Germline V CDR1 and CDR2: LNHNV, YYDKDF (reference sequence). The length of the CDR3 is 16 residues. V lost 5 bases, J lost 2 bases, and 11 bases stayed unmatched. The CDR3 sequence is CATSGAHRGDQETQYF. The CDR3 DNA sequence: TGTGCCACCAGCGGCGCCCACAGGGGCGATCAAGAGACCCAGTACTTC.